The 5 T cell receptor beta chains below come from one sample, sequenced in a study of blood T cell repertoires in COVID-19. The data were produced by immunoSEQ multiplex PCR, yet TCRdb's version contains in-frame clones alone and is incomplete. The sample yields tens of thousands of clones, 91% seen once. The sequenced sample consisted of peripheral blood. Every receptor here comes from a woman older than 75 with acute or convalescent COVID-19.

The rearrangement joins TRBV24-1 to TRBJ2-5, with a tentative D call TRBD1 (5 bases). The CDR3 contains 16 residues. The V gene lost 2 bases and the J gene lost 1 base, with 13 bases spanning the gap. Germline CDR1 KGHDR, CDR2 SFDVKD. CDR3 sequence reads: CATSDSTANPQETQYF. CDR3 DNA sequence: TGTGCCACCAGTGATTCGACAGCTAATCCCCAAGAGACCCAGTACTTC.

The V gene is TRBV11-1, the J gene TRBJ1-1, with 9 bases identical to TRBD1. This CDR3 comprises 16 residues. The V gene end was trimmed by 5 bases and the J gene end by 2 bases; junction bases not matched to a gene: 9. The germline gives CDR1 SGHAT, CDR2 FQDESV (reference sequence). CDR3 residues: CASSPRTGAINTEAFF. The CDR3 DNA reads as TGTGCCAGCAGCCCACGGACAGGGGCAATTAACACTGAAGCTTTCTTT.

In this sample, this clone turned up a few times. The chain combines TRBV5-1 with TRBJ2-7, with 8 bases matching TRBD1. Trimming removed 0 bases from V and 7 bases from J; junction bases left unmatched: 9. Germline CDR1 and CDR2: SGHRS and YFSETQ. The CDR3 is made up of 15 amino acids. In nucleotides, the CDR3 is TGCGCCAGCAGCTTGGGAGGACAGGGACCTGGGGAGCAGTACTTC. Its translation is CASSLGGQGPGEQYF.

This chain links TRBV4-3 with TRBJ1-3; a weak D match, TRBD1 (6 bases). V lost 0 bases and J 5 bases, leaving 11 bases between the germline ends. Germline CDR1 and CDR2: LGHNA and YSLEER. This CDR3 has 15 residues. In DNA form, the CDR3 reads TGCGCCAGCAGCCAAGATTTGACAGGTCGAAACACCATATATTTT. Amino acids: CASSQDLTGRNTIYF.

A single count supports this clone. The chain joins TRBV2 to TRBJ2-7; 8 bases fit TRBD2. Trimming at V came to 6 bases and at J to 0 bases, leaving 10 bases not matched to a gene. CDR3 length equals 16 residues. Germline V gene data show CDR1 as SNHLY and CDR2 as FYNNEI. Here the CDR3 DNA reads TGTGCCAGCAGAAACGGGGGGGCCGATCGCTCCTACGAGCAGTACTTC. It yields the protein CASRNGGADRSYEQYF.